This entry describes one T cell receptor beta chain. What it binds is unknown. Unmatched junction bases numbered 13, after V lost 5 bases and J lost 0 bases. Germline V CDR1 and CDR2: SGHAT, FQNNGV. The CDR3 has 17 residues. TCRdb's copy holds only in-frame clones and misses some; the assay was immunoSEQ multiplex PCR. The sample carries about 150,000 clones, just over 90% recorded once. This sample stems from a study of T cell responses to AZD1222 COVID-19 vaccine. Study-wide findings and caveats: A mostly white British donor set with more females was recruited, and clonal diversity was possibly underestimated. Repertoire samples came only from after the peak T cell response. Recipients of two AZD1222 doses showed rising Spike-specific TCR breadth and depth.

Sequenced here: peripheral blood, sampled on day 0 of AZD1222 vaccination. This clonotype was obtained from an adult in good health. V is TRBV11-2 and J is TRBJ2-7; 7 nucleotides line up with TRBD1. The CDR3 DNA sequence: TGTGCCAGCAGCCACCACAGGGGCGGTAAGAGCTCCTACGAGCAGTACTTC. Translating gives CASSHHRGGKSSYEQYF.